The sequence of this T cell receptor (beta chain) was determined in a study of blood T cell repertoires in COVID-19. Study details: T cells, B-cell-depleted T cells, or PBMCs supplied cDNA or gDNA.

How the authors handled the data: By means of reference gene primer amplification, nucleated cell counts were estimated. The repertoire was sequenced with immunoSEQ multiplex PCR; TCRdb's copy has only in-frame clones and lacks some. V and J calls and clone size come straight from that table; D and trimming were deduced from the DNA. The data contain 380,000 or so clones, more than 65% of them singletons. With 4 bases removed from V and 5 bases from J, the gap between germline ends came to 14 bases. Germline loops: CDR1 LGHDT, CDR2 YNNKEL (reference sequence). CDR3 length equals 15 residues. V and J are TRBV3-1 (or the pseudogene TRBV3-2) and TRBJ2-2; unclear D gene. The sequence derives from a human donor with acute or convalescent COVID-19. The donor label of this sample is uncertain. The specimen sequenced was peripheral blood. DNA for the CDR3: TGTGCCAGCAGCCCCTCCCCCTCACGGACCGGGGAGCTGTTTTTT. Translated: CASSPSPSRTGELFF.